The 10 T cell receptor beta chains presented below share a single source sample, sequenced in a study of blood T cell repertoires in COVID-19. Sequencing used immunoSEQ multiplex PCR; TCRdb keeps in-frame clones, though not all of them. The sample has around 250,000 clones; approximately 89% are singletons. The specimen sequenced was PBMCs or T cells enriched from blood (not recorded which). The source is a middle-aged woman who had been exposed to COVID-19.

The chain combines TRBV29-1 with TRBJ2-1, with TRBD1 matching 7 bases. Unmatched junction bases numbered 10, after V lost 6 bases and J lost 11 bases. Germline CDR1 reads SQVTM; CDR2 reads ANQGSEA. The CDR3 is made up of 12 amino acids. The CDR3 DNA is TGCAGCGTCACTTCGGGACAGCTAAAGCAGTTCTTC. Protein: CSVTSGQLKQFF.

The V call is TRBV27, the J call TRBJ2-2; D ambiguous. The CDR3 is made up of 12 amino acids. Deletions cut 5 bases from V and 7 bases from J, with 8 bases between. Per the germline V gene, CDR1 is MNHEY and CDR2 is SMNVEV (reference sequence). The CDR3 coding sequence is TGTGCCAGCAGTCTAGGTGGCGGGGAGCTGTTTTTT. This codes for CASSLGGGELFF.

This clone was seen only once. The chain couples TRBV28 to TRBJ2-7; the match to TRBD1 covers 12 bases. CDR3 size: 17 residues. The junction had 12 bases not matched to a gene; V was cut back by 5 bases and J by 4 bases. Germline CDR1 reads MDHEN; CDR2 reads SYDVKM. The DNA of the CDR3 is TGTGCCAGCAGTCCGGGACAGGGGGCGATTTTGTTTTACGAGCAGTACGTC. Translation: CASSPGQGAILFYEQYV.

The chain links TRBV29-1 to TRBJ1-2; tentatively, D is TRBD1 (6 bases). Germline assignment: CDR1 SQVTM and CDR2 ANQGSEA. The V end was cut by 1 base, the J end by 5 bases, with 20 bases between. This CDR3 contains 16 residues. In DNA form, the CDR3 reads TGCAGCGTTGAAGGCCCCCTGACAGGCTGGACTTATGGCTACACCTTC. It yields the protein CSVEGPLTGWTYGYTF.

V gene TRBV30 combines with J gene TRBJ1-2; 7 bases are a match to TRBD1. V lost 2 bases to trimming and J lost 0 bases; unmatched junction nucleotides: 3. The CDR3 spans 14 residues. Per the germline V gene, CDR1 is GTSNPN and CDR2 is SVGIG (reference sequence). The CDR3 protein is CAWSRDRTNYGYTF. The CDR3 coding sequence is TGTGCCTGGAGTAGGGACAGAACTAACTATGGCTACACCTTC.

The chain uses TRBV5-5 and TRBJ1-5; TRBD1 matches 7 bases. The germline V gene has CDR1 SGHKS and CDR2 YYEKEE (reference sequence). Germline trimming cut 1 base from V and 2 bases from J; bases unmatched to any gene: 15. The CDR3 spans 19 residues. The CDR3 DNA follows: TGTGCCAGCAGCTTGATGAACCCGACAGGGTCAGAGCGCAATCAGCCCCAGCATTTT. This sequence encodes CASSLMNPTGSERNQPQHF.

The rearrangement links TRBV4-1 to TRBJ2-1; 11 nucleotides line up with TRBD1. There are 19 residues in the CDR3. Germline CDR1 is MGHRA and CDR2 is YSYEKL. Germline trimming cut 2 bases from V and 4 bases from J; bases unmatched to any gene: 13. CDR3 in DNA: TGCGCCAGCAGCCAACAATCTCTTACCGGGACAGGGGGGTACAATGAGCAGTTCTTC. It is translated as CASSQQSLTGTGGYNEQFF.

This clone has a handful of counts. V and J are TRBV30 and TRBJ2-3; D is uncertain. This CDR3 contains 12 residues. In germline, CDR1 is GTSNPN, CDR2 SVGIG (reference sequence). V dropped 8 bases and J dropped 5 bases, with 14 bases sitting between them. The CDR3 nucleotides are TGTGCCGGAAAGGTGACGGGAGATACGCAGTATTTT. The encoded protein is CAGKVTGDTQYF.

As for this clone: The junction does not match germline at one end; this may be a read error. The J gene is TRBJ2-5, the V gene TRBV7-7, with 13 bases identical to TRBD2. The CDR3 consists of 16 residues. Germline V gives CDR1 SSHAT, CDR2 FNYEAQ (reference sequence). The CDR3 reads CASSHTRLAGGETQYF. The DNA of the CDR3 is TGTGCTAGCAGCCACACCCGACTAGCGGGAGGAGAGACCCAGTACTTC.

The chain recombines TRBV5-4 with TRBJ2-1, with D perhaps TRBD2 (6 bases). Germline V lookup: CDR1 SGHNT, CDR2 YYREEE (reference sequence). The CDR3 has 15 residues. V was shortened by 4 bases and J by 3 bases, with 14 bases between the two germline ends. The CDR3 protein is CASSPHSEGYNEQFF. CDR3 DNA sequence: TGTGCCAGCAGCCCTCACTCGGAGGGCTACAATGAGCAGTTCTTC.